This TCR beta chain was retrieved from a study of shared clonotypes between healthy human individuals. The wider study: Per donor, three plates held CD4 naive cells, three held CD4 memory, two held CD8 naive and one held CD8 memory. Regarding the study as a whole: Between several donors, naive CD4 clonotypes were shared at a level of about 5%. What naive subsets generally showed was a larger estimated richness than memory subsets showed.

A CD45RA+ naive subset and a CD45RA-negative memory subset were split from CD4+ cells. On this clone: Its specificity is not known.

The CDR3 spans 15 residues. V lost 2 bases, J lost 1 base, and 10 bases lay in between. Germline V gene data show CDR1 as MNHNS and CDR2 as SASEGT. Libraries were prepared by immunoSEQ multiplex PCR; TCRdb keeps only in-frame clonotypes and omits some of them. The sample shows 190,000 or so clones, approximately 60% of them seen only once. The receptor comes from a man aged 25-45 years in good health. Sample: memory CD4+ T cells sorted from blood. Documented subset: CD45RA-negative fraction. V usage is TRBV6-1 and J usage is TRBJ2-3; D uncertain. The CDR3: CASSEQQTRTDTQYF. As DNA, the CDR3 is TGTGCCAGCAGTGAACAACAGACCCGCACAGATACGCAGTATTTT.